This T cell receptor beta chain came from a study of control samples from healthy donors and cancer patients. The V gene's germline CDR1 is LNHDA and CDR2 SQIVND (reference sequence). This CDR3 is built from 18 residues. The J segment lost 0 bases and the V segment lost 4 bases, leaving 5 bases of the junction unmatched. Sequencing was performed with immunoSEQ multiplex PCR; in TCRdb, only in-frame clones are kept and a portion is missing. Here the sample spans fewer than 25,000 clones, 82% being singletons. The genes are TRBV19 and TRBJ2-1, with 14 bases that match TRBD2. The TCR sequence derives from an elderly man with head and neck cancer. The sample was PBMCs. CDR3 region: CASSTGTSGGSSYNEQFF. The CDR3 region has the DNA TGTGCCAGTAGTACAGGGACTAGCGGGGGAAGCTCCTACAATGAGCAGTTCTTC.